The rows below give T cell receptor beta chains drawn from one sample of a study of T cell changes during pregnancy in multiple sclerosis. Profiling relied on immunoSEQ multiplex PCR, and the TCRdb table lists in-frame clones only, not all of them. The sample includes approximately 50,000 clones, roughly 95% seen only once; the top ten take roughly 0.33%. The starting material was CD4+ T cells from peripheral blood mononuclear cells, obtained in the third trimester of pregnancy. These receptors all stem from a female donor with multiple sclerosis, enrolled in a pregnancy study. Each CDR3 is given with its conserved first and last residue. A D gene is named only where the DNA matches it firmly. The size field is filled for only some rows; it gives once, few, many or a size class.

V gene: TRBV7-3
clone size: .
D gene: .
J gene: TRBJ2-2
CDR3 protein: CASSLYSSANTGELFF
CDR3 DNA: TGTGCCAGCAGCTTATATTCTAGTGCGAACACCGGGGAGCTGTTTTTT

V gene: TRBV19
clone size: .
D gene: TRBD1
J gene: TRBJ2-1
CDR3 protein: CASSILGGAGNEQFF
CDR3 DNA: TGTGCCAGTAGTATTCTAGGGGGCGCCGGCAATGAGCAGTTCTTC

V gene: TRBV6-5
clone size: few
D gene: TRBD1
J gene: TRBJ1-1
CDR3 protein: CASRPGTGIEAFF
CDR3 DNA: TGTGCCAGCAGACCCGGGACAGGCATTGAAGCTTTCTTT

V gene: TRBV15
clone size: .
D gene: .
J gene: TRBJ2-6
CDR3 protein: CATSTRSFSGANVLTF
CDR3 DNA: TGTGCCACCAGTACTAGGAGTTTCTCTGGGGCCAACGTCCTGACTTTC

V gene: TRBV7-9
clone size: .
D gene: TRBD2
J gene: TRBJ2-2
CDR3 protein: CASRLAGNTGELFF
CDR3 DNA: TGTGCCAGCAGACTAGCGGGGAACACCGGGGAGCTGTTTTTT

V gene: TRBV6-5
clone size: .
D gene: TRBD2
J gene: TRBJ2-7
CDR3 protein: CASFQRDPWEQYF
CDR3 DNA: TGTGCCAGCTTCCAGCGGGATCCTTGGGAGCAGTACTTC

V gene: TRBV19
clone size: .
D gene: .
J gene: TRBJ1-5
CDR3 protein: CASRPQISNQPQHF
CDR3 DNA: TGTGCCAGTAGGCCTCAGATTAGCAATCAGCCCCAGCATTTT

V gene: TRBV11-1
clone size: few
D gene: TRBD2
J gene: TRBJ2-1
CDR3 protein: CASRPPGTSVYNEQFF
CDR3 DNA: TGTGCCAGCAGACCACCCGGGACTAGCGTCTACAATGAGCAGTTCTTC

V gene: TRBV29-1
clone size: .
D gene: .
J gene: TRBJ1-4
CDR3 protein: CSVVGREEKLFF
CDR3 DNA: TGCAGCGTTGTGGGGAGAGAAGAAAAACTGTTTTTT

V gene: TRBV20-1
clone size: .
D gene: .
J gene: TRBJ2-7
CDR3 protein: CSASGTYEQYF
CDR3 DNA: TGCAGTGCTAGCGGGACCTACGAGCAGTACTTC

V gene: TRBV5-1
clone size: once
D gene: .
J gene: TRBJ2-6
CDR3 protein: CASSSRDTVSGANVLTF
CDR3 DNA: TGCGCCAGCAGCTCCAGGGACACAGTCTCTGGGGCCAACGTCCTGACTTTC

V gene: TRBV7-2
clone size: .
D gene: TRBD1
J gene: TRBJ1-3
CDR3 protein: CASSSDRAAGNTIYF
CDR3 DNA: TGTGCCAGCAGCTCCGACAGGGCCGCTGGAAACACCATATATTTT

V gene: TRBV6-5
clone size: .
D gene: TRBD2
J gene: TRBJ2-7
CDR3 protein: CASSKPGTSVEQYF
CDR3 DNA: TGTGCCAGCAGCAAACCAGGGACTAGTGTGGAGCAGTACTTC

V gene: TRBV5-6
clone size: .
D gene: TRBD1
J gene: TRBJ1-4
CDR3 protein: CASSFTDRVDEKLFF
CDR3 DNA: TGTGCCAGCAGCTTTACCGACAGGGTCGATGAAAAACTGTTTTTT

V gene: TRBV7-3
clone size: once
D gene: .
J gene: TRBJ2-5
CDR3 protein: CASSLTLQETQYF
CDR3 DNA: TGTGCCAGCAGCTTAACCTTACAAGAGACCCAGTACTTC

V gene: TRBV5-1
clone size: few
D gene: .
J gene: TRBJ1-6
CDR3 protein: CASSLGGSPLHF
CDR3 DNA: TGCGCCAGCAGCTTAGGGGGTTCACCCCTCCACTTT

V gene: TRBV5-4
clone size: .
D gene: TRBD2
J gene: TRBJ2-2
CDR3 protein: CASSLASGRSGSGELFF
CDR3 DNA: TGTGCCAGCAGCTTGGCTAGCGGGAGGTCAGGCTCCGGGGAGCTGTTTTTT

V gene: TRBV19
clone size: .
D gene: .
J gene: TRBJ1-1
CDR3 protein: CASSTLDRAGEAFF
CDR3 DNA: TGTGCCAGTAGTACTCTGGACCGGGCGGGTGAAGCTTTCTTT

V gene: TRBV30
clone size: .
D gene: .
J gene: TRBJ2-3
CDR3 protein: CAWSQDTTDTQYF
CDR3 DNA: TGTGCCTGGAGTCAGGATACCACAGATACGCAGTATTTT

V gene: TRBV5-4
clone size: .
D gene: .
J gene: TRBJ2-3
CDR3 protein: CASSSGGSGGTDTQYF
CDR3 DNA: TGTGCCAGCAGCTCTGGAGGGTCAGGGGGAACAGATACGCAGTATTTT

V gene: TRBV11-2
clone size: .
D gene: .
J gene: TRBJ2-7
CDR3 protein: CASSLAVSYEQYF
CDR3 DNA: TGTGCCAGCAGCTTAGCAGTCTCCTACGAGCAGTACTTC

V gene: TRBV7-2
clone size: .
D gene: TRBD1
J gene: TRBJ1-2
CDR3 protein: CASSLTPSPTGGSGYTF
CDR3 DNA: TGTGCCAGCAGCTTAACCCCATCCCCAACAGGGGGCAGTGGCTACACCTTC

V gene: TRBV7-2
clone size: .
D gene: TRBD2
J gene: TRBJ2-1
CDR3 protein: CASSFSGRQMGEQFF
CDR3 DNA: TGTGCCAGCAGCTTTAGCGGGAGGCAGATGGGGGAGCAGTTCTTC

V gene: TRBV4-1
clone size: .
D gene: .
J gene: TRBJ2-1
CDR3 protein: CASSQDGLATNEQFF
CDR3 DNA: TGCGCCAGCAGCCAAGACGGGCTAGCTACAAATGAGCAGTTCTTC

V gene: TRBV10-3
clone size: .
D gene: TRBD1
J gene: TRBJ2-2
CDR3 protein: CASGQGAQTGELFF
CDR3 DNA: TGTGCCAGCGGACAGGGGGCTCAAACCGGGGAGCTGTTTTTT

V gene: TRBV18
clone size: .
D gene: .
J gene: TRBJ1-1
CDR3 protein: CASSPLPLDRNTEAFF
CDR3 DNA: TGTGCCAGCTCACCCTTACCATTGGACAGGAACACTGAAGCTTTCTTT

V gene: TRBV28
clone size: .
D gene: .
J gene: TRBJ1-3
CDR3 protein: CASSSGDILGNTIYF
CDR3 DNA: TGTGCCAGCAGTTCGGGAGACATACTCGGAAACACCATATATTTT

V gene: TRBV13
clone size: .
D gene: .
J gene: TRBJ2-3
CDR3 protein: CASSLKRTDTQYF
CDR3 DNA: TGTGCCAGCAGCTTAAAGCGAACAGATACGCAGTATTTT

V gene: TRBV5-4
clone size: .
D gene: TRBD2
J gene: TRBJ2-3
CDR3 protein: CASSPRDYTDTQYF
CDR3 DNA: TGTGCCAGCAGCCCCCGGGACTACACAGATACGCAGTATTTT